These 9 T cell receptor beta chains share one sample of origin, sequenced in a study of technical replicates of blood from several donors. The assay was immunoSEQ multiplex PCR, and TCRdb's table has in-frame clones only and misses some. The sample has some 69,000 clones, about 87% seen once. The sequenced material came from PBMCs. The receptors stem from a human donor in good health. Some clones in this sample may be carry-over from other donors' samples.

The gene calls are TRBV30 and TRBJ1-4; D gene unclear. CDR1 GTSNPN and CDR2 SVGIG come from the germline V gene (reference sequence). Trimming shortened V by 2 bases and J by 4 bases, and 8 bases separated the two germline ends. CDR3 size: 13 residues. The CDR3 sequence is CAWSPGFNEKLFF. The CDR3 bases are TGTGCCTGGAGTCCAGGATTTAATGAAAAACTGTTTTTT.

The chain is built from TRBV7-3 and TRBJ2-1, with 10 nucleotides matching TRBD2. Germline assignment: CDR1 SGHTA and CDR2 FQGTGA. Trimming at V came to 5 bases and at J to 0 bases, leaving 4 bases not matched to a gene. The CDR3 spans 16 residues. The CDR3 nucleotides read TGTGCCAGCAGCATTAGACTAGCGGGCTCCTACAATGAGCAGTTCTTC. Translated, it gives CASSIRLAGSYNEQFF.

This clone was seen only once. This rearrangement joins TRBV19 to TRBJ2-1; D remains ambiguous. Germline V CDR1 and CDR2: LNHDA, SQIVND (reference sequence). This CDR3 is built from 14 residues. The V and J ends lost 5 bases and 2 bases respectively, with 10 bases between them. CDR3 loop: CASSVKPTYNEQFF. CDR3 nucleotide sequence: TGTGCCAGTAGTGTGAAGCCTACCTACAATGAGCAGTTCTTC.

The chain combines TRBV7-8 with TRBJ2-2, with D possibly being TRBD2 (6 bases). Germline CDR1 and CDR2: SGHVS and FQNEAQ. This CDR3 contains 14 residues. Trimming took off 5 bases at V and 4 bases at J, with 11 bases between the two ends. CDR3 DNA sequence: TGTGCCAGCAGCCTATGGGGAGGCACCGGGGAGCTGTTTTTT. It is translated as CASSLWGGTGELFF.

V and J are TRBV7-9 and TRBJ2-3, with a tentative D call TRBD2 (5 bases). Per germline, CDR1 SEHNR and CDR2 FQNEAQ (reference sequence). Trimming stripped 4 bases from V and 2 bases from J, with 10 bases between. The CDR3 is 14 amino acids. The CDR3 bases are TGTGCCAGCAGCTCCCTAGGACTCACAGATACGCAGTATTTT. It is translated as CASSSLGLTDTQYF.

The chain uses TRBV5-6 and TRBJ2-1; 12 bases are shared with TRBD2. The CDR3 consists of 15 residues. CDR1 SGHDT and CDR2 YYEEEE come from the germline V gene. V was pared by 4 bases and J by 6 bases, with 5 bases of the junction left unmatched. The CDR3 protein is CASSPRLAGANEQFF. For the CDR3, the DNA is TGTGCCAGCAGCCCGCGACTAGCGGGAGCCAATGAGCAGTTCTTC.

V usage is TRBV7-2 and J usage is TRBJ2-7, with 9 positions matching TRBD2. Germline V gene data show CDR1 as SGHTA and CDR2 as FQGNSA. The CDR3 contains 15 residues. The J segment lost 2 bases and the V segment lost 4 bases, leaving 6 bases of the junction unmatched. The CDR3 sequence: CASSSTSGFTYEQYF. CDR3 nucleotide sequence: TGTGCCAGCAGCTCAACTAGCGGGTTCACCTACGAGCAGTACTTC.

The CDR3 DNA sequence: TGTGCCAGCAGCTTCGCCAGGGTGCAGGGTGGCTACGAGCAGTACTTC. Translated, it gives CASSFARVQGGYEQYF. The chain links TRBV7-9 to TRBJ2-7; a weak D match, TRBD1 (5 bases). V was shortened by 3 bases and J by 3 bases, with 18 bases between the two germline ends. Germline V gene lookup returns CDR1 SEHNR and CDR2 FQNEAQ (reference sequence). The CDR3 runs 16 residues.

The rearrangement joins TRBV2 to TRBJ1-2, with TRBD1 matching 7 bases. This CDR3 comprises 14 residues. V shed 1 base, J shed 6 bases, and the junction held 5 bases outside the gene matches. CDR1 is SNHLY, CDR2 FYNNEI, per germline. CDR3 loop: CASSEVGQADGYTF. Here the CDR3 DNA reads TGTGCCAGCAGTGAAGTAGGACAGGCGGATGGCTACACCTTC.